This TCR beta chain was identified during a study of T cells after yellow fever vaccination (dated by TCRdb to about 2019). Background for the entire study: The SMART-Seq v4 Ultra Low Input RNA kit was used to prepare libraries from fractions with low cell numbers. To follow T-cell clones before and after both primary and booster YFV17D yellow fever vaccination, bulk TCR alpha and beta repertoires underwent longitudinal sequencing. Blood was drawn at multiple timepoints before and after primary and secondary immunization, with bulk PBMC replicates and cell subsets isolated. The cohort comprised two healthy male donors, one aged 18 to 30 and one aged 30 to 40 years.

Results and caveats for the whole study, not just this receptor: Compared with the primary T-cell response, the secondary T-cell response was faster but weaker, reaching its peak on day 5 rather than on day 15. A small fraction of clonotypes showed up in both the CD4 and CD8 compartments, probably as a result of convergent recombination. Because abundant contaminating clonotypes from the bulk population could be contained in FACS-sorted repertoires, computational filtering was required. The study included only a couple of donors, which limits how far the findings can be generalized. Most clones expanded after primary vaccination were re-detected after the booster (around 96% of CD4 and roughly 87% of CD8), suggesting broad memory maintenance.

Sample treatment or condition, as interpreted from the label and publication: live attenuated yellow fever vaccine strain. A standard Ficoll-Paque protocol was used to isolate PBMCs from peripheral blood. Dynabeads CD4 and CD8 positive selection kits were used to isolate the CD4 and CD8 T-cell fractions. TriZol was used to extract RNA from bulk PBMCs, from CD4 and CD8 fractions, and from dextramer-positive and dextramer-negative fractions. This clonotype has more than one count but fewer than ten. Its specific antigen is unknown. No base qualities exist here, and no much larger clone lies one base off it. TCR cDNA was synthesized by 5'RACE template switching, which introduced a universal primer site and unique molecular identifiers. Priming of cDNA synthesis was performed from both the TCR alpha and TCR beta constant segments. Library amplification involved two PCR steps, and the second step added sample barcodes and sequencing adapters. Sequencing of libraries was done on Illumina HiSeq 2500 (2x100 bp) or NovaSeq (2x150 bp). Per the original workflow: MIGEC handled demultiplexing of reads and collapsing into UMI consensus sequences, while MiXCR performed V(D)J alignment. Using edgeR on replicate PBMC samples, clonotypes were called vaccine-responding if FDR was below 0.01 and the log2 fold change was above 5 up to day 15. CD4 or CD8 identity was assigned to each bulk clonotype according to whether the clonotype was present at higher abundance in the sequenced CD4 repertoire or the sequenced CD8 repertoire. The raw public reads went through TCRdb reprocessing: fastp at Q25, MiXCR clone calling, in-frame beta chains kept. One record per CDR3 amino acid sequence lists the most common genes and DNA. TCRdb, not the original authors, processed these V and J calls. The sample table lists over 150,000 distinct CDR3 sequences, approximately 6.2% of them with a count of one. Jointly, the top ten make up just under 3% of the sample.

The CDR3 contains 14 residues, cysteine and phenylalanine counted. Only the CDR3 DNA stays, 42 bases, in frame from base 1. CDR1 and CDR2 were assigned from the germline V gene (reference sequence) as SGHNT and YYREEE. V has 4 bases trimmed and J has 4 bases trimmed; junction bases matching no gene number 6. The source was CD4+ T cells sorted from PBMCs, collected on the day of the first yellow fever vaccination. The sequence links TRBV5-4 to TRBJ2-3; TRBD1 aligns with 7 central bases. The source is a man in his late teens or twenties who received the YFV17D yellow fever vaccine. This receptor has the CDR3 CASSMTGSADTQYF. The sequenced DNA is TGTGCCAGCAGCATGACAGGGTCTGCAGATACGCAGTATTTT.